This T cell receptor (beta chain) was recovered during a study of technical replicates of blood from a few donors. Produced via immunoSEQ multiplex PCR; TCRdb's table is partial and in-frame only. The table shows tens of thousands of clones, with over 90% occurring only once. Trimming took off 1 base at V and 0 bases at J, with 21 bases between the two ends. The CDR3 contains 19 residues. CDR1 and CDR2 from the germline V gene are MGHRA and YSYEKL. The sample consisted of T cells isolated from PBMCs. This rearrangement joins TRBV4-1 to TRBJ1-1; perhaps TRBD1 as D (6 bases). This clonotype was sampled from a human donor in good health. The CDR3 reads CASSQASPQGITMNTEAFF. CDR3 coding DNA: TGCGCCAGCAGCCAAGCCAGTCCCCAGGGGATAACCATGAACACTGAAGCTTTCTTT.